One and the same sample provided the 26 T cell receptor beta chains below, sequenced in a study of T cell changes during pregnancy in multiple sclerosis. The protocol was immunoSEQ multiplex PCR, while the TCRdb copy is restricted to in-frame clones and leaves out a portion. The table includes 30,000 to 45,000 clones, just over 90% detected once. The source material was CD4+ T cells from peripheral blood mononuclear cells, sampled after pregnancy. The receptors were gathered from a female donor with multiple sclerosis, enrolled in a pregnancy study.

This CDR3 is CASSPWVGGLLGNQPQHF. The DNA for the CDR3 is TGTGCCAGCAGTCCATGGGTAGGGGGCCTCCTGGGCAATCAGCCCCAGCATTTT. This chain connects TRBV28 to TRBJ1-5; 7 nucleotides line up with TRBD1. The junction had 15 bases not matched to a gene; V was cut back by 5 bases and J by 2 bases. This CDR3 spans 18 amino acids. CDR1 and CDR2 from the germline V gene are MDHEN and SYDVKM.

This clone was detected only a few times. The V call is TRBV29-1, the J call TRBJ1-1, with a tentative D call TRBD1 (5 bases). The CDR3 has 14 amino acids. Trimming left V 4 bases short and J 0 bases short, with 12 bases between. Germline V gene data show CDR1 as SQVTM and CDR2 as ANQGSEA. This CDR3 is CSVGHGGLNTEAFF. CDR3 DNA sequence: TGCAGCGTTGGTCACGGGGGGTTGAACACTGAAGCTTTCTTT.

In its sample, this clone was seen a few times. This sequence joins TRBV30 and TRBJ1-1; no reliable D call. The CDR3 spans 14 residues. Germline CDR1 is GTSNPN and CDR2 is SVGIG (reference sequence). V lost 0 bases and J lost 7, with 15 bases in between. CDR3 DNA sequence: TGTGCCTGGAGTGTACGTACAGAAATAATTGAAGCTTTCTTT. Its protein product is CAWSVRTEIIEAFF.

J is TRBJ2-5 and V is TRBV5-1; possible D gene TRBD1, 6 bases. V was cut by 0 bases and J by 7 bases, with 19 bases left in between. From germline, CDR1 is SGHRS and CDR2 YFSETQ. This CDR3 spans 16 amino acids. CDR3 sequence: CASSLAGQKIGGTQYF. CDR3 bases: TGCGCCAGCAGCTTGGCCGGACAGAAAATAGGGGGGACCCAGTACTTC.

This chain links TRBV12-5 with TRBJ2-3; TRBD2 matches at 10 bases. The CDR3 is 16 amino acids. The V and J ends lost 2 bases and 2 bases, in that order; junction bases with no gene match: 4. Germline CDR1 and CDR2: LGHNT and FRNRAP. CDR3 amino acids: CASGLSLAGDTDTQYF. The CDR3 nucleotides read TGTGCTAGTGGTTTGAGCCTAGCGGGAGACACAGATACGCAGTATTTT. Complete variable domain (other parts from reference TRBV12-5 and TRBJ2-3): DARVTQTPRHKVTEMGQEVTMRCQPILGHNTVFWYRQTMMQGLELLAYFRNRAPLDDSGMPKDRFSAEMPDATLATLKIQPSEPRDSAVYFCASGLSLAGDTDTQYFGPGTRLTVL.

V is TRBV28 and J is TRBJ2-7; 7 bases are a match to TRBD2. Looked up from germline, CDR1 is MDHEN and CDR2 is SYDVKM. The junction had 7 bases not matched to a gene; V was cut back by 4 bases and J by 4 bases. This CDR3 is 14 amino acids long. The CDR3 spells CASSSTGTTYEQYF. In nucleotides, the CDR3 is TGTGCCAGCAGTTCGACCGGGACTACGTACGAGCAGTACTTC.

The CDR3 DNA reads as TGTGCCAGTACCCCAAGGACTAGCCTCGGGGTTCCGCAGTATTTT. Translation: CASTPRTSLGVPQYF. The J gene is TRBJ2-3, the V gene TRBV19; 8 nucleotides match TRBD2. With V trimmed by 7 bases and J by 10 bases, 16 bases remained unmatched. CDR1 is LNHDA, CDR2 SQIVND, per germline (reference sequence). CDR3 length: 15 residues.

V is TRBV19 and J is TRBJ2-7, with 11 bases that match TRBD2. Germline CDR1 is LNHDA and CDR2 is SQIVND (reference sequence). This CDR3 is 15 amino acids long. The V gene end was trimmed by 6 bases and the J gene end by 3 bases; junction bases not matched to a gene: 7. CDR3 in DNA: TGTGCCAGTAGGCATTCTAGCGGGGGGATCTACGAGCAGTACTTC. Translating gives CASRHSSGGIYEQYF.

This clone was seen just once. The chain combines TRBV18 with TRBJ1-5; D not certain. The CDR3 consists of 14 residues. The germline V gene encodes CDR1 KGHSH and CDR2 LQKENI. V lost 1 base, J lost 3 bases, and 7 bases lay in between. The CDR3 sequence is CASSPLLSNQPQHF. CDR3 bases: TGTGCCAGCTCACCACTATTATCCAATCAGCCCCAGCATTTT.

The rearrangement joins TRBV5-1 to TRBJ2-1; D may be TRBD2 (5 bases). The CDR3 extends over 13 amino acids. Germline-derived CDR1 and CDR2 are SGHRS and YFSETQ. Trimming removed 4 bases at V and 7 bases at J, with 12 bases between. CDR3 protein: CASSPGISNEQFF. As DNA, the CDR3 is TGCGCCAGCAGCCCGGGGATTAGTAATGAGCAGTTCTTC.

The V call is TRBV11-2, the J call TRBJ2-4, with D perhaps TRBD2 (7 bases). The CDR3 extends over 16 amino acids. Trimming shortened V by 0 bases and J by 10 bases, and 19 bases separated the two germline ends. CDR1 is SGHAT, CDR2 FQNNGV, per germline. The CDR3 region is CASSLELDGGRGIQYF. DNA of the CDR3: TGTGCCAGCAGCTTAGAATTGGACGGGGGGCGTGGGATTCAGTACTTC.

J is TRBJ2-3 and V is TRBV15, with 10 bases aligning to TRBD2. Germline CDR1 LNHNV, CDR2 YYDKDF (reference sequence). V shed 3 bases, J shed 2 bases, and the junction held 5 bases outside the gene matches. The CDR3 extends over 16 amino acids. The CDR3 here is CATSRGTSANTDTQYF. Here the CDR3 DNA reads TGTGCCACCAGCAGGGGGACTAGCGCCAACACAGATACGCAGTATTTT.

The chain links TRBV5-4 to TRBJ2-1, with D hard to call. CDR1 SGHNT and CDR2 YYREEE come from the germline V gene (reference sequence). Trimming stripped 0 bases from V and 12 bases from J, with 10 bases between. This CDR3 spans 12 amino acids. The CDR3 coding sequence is TGTGCCAGCAGCTTGGAAACAGACGGGCAGTTCTTC. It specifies CASSLETDGQFF.

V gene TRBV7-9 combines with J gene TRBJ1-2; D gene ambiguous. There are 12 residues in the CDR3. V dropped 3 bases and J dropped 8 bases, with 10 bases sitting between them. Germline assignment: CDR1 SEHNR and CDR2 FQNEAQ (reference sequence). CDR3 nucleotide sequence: TGTGCCAGCAGCTTCAACCGGGAAGGCTACACCTTC. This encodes CASSFNREGYTF.

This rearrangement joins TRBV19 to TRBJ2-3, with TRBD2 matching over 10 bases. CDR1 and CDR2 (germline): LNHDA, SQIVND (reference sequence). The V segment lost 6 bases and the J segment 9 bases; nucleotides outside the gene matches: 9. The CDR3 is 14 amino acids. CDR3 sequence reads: CASREREGLGTQYF. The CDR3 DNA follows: TGTGCCAGTAGAGAGCGGGAGGGCCTGGGGACGCAGTATTTT.

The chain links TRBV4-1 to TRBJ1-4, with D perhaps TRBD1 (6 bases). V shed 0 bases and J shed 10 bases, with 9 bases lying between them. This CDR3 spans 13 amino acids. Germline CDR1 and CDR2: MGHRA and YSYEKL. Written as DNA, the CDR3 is TGCGCCAGCAGCCAAGAGACAGGCAGAAAACTGTTTTTT. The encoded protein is CASSQETGRKLFF.

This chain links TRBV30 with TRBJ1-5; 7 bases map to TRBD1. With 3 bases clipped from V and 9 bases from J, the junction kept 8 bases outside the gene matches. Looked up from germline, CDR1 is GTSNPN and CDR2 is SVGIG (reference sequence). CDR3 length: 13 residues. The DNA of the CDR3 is TGTGCCTGGAGCGGGGACAGTGCATGGCCCCAGCATTTT. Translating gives CAWSGDSAWPQHF. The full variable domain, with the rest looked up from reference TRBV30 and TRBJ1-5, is SQTIHQWPATLVQPVGSPLSLECTVEGTSNPNLYWYRQAAGRGLQLLFYSVGIGQISSEVPQNLSASRPQDRQFILSSKKLLLSDSGFYLCAWSGDSAWPQHFGDGTRLSIL.

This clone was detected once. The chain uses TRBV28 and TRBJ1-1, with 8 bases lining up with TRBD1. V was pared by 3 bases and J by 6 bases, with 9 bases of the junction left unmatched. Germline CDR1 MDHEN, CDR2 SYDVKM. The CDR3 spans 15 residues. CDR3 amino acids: CASSFRRGRTPEAFF. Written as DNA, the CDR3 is TGTGCCAGCAGTTTTCGCAGGGGGCGAACCCCTGAAGCTTTCTTT.

CDR3 amino acids: CASRLAGGNEQFF. In DNA, the CDR3 is TGTGCCAGCCGACTAGCGGGTGGCAATGAGCAGTTCTTC. This sequence joins TRBV13 and TRBJ2-1, with 10 positions matching TRBD2. The CDR3 spans 13 residues. Losses at the gene ends were 8 bases for V and 6 bases for J; bases not matched to a gene: 4. Per the germline V gene, CDR1 is PRHDT and CDR2 is FYEKMQ (reference sequence).

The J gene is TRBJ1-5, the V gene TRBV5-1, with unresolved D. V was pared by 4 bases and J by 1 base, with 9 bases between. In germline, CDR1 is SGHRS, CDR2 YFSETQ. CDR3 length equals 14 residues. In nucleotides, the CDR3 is TGCGCCAGCAGCCCGGGAGGGAGCAATCAGCCCCAGCATTTT. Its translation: CASSPGGSNQPQHF.

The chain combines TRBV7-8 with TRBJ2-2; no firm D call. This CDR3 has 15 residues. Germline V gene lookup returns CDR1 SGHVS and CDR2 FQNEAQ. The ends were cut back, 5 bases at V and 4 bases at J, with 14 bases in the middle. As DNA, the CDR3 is TGTGCCAGCAGCCCCCATAGTGTCCCCACCGGGGAGCTGTTTTTT. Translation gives CASSPHSVPTGELFF.

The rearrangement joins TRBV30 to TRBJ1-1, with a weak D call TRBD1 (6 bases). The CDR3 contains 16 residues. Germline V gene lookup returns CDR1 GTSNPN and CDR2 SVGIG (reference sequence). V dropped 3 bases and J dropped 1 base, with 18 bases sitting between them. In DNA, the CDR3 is TGTGCCTGGAGCCTAAAGGGGGGAGGGAAGAACACTGAAGCTTTCTTT. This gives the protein CAWSLKGGGKNTEAFF.

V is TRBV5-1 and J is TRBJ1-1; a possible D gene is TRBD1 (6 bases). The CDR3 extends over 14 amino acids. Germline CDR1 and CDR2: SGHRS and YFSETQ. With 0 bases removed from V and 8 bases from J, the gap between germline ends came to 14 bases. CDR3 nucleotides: TGCGCCAGCAGCTTGGCCATTATGGGGGCGGAAGCTTTCTTT. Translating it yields CASSLAIMGAEAFF.

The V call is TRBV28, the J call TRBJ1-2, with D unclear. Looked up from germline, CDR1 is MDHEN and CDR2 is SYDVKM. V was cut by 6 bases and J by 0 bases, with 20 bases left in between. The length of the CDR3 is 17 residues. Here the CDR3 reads CASSHAPGGGANYGYTF. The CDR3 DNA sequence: TGTGCCAGCAGCCACGCCCCGGGAGGTGGGGCTAACTATGGCTACACCTTC.

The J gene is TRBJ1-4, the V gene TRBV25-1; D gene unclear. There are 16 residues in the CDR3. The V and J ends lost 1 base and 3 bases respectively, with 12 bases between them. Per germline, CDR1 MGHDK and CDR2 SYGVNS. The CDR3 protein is CASSELSAGANEKLFF. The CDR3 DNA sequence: TGTGCCAGCAGTGAATTGAGTGCCGGGGCTAATGAAAAACTGTTTTTT. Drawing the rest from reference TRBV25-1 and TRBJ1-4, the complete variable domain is EADIYQTPRYLVIGTGKKITLECSQTMGHDKMYWYQQDPGMELHLIHYSYGVNSTEKGDLSSESTVSRIRTEHFPLTLESARPSHTSQYLCASSELSAGANEKLFFGSGTQLSVL.

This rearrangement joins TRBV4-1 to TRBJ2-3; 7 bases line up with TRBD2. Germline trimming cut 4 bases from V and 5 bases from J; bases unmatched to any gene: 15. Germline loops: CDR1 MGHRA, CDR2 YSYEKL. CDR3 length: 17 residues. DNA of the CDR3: TGCGCCAGCAGCCCCCTTACCACAGCGGGAACGGGAGATACGCAGTATTTT. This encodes CASSPLTTAGTGDTQYF.